A single sample gave rise to the 21 T cell receptor beta chains below, sequenced in a study of blood T cell repertoires in COVID-19. The data were produced by immunoSEQ multiplex PCR, yet TCRdb's version contains in-frame clones alone and is incomplete. The profile shows some 130,000 clones, roughly nine tenths of them singletons. The sample was peripheral blood. These receptors all come from a man aged 45 to 65 with active COVID-19.

This chain joins TRBV3-1 (or the pseudogene TRBV3-2) and TRBJ2-1; 12 bases are shared with TRBD2. J was trimmed by 9 bases and V by 1 base; bases with no gene match: 13. This CDR3 has 18 residues. The germline gives CDR1 LGHDT, CDR2 YNNKEL (reference sequence). The CDR3, as DNA: TGTGCCAGCAGCCAAGCGACTAGCGGGAGTACAGCATATAGTGAGCAGTTCTTC. Residues: CASSQATSGSTAYSEQFF.

The chain joins TRBV5-6 to TRBJ1-2, with 7 bases fitting TRBD1. Germline V gene lookup returns CDR1 SGHDT and CDR2 YYEEEE. The J segment lost 2 bases and the V segment lost 5 bases, leaving 9 bases of the junction unmatched. The CDR3 consists of 15 residues. CDR3 in amino acids: CASSHYGTVNYGYTF. As DNA, the CDR3 is TGTGCCAGCAGTCATTACGGGACAGTCAACTATGGCTACACCTTC.

The J gene is TRBJ2-2, the V gene TRBV5-8; the match to TRBD2 covers 14 bases. This CDR3 has 16 residues. The J segment lost 4 bases and the V segment lost 4 bases, leaving 3 bases of the junction unmatched. Germline V gene data show CDR1 as SGHTS and CDR2 as YDEGEE. CDR3 residues: CASSGGTSGSTGELFF. For the CDR3, the DNA is TGTGCCAGCAGCGGGGGGACTAGCGGGAGCACCGGGGAGCTGTTTTTT.

The chain uses TRBV7-9 and TRBJ1-3, with 10 bases fitting TRBD1. The V gene's germline CDR1 is SEHNR and CDR2 FQNEAQ (reference sequence). The CDR3 totals 19 residues. Trimming cost V 5 bases and J 2 bases; bases outside gene matches: 15. As DNA, the CDR3 is TGTGCCAGCAGCCGACAGGGGGCGCCCCCCGGGATTGCTGGAAACACCATATATTTT. Its translation is CASSRQGAPPGIAGNTIYF.

This clone has a handful of counts. This chain links TRBV7-9 with TRBJ1-2; 7 bases fit TRBD1. The CDR3 runs to 12 residues. Germline V lookup: CDR1 SEHNR, CDR2 FQNEAQ (reference sequence). With V trimmed by 10 bases and J by 5 bases, 7 bases remained unmatched. Here the CDR3 DNA reads TGTGCCACACGACAGGGCTCATATGGCTACACCTTC. Its translation: CATRQGSYGYTF.

V usage is TRBV19 and J usage is TRBJ2-3, with 8 bases fitting TRBD1. The V segment lost 6 bases and the J segment 1 base; nucleotides outside the gene matches: 0. This CDR3 has 13 residues. Germline V lookup: CDR1 LNHDA, CDR2 SQIVND (reference sequence). The CDR3 DNA is TGTGCCAGTAGGGACAGGGGCACAGATACGCAGTATTTT. This gives the protein CASRDRGTDTQYF. Filled out from reference TRBV19 and TRBJ2-3, the complete variable domain reads DGGITQSPKYLFRKEGQNVTLSCEQNLNHDAMYWYRQDPGQGLRLIYYSQIVNDFQKGDIAEGYSVSREKKESFPLTVTSAQKNPTAFYLCASRDRGTDTQYFGPGTRLTVL.

The rearrangement joins TRBV3-1 (or the pseudogene TRBV3-2) to TRBJ1-2; D not resolved. From germline, CDR1 is LGHDT and CDR2 YNNKEL (reference sequence). Trimming cost V 4 bases and J 7 bases, with 13 bases left between them. The CDR3 runs 13 residues. CDR3 sequence: CASSPQFEAGYTF. CDR3 sequence (DNA): TGTGCCAGCAGCCCCCAGTTTGAGGCTGGCTACACCTTC.

The chain joins TRBV5-1 to TRBJ1-6; TRBD1 aligns across 7 bases. The CDR3 spans 13 residues. The V gene end was trimmed by 7 bases and the J gene end by 14 bases; junction bases not matched to a gene: 12. From germline, CDR1 is SGHRS and CDR2 YFSETQ. The CDR3 bases are TGCGCCAGCGGCCGGGACAGCCCGTCGGCCCTCCACTTT. Protein product: CASGRDSPSALHF.

This clone has only one observation. The gene calls are TRBV6-1 and TRBJ1-5; 7 nucleotides match TRBD1. The germline CDR1 and CDR2 sequences are MNHNS and SASEGT. The CDR3 spans 14 residues. V shed 1 base and J 16 bases; nucleotides not matched to a gene: 13. CDR3 sequence (DNA): TGTGCCAGCAGTGAAGTATCCCGACAGGGCGAGATTCATTTT. As protein: CASSEVSRQGEIHF.

The chain joins TRBV11-2 to TRBJ2-2, with unresolved D. Germline V gene sequence: CDR1 SGHAT, CDR2 FQNNGV. CDR3 length: 15 residues. V dropped 1 base and J dropped 7 bases, with 13 bases sitting between them. The CDR3 DNA reads TGTGCCAGCAGCTTAGGGGCCCCTTTCGGCGGGGAGCTGTTTTTT. Translation gives CASSLGAPFGGELFF.

The chain has TRBV7-9 and TRBJ2-1, with TRBD2 matching 10 bases. Germline V gene sequence: CDR1 SEHNR, CDR2 FQNEAQ (reference sequence). This CDR3 spans 17 amino acids. Trimming took 5 bases from V and 6 from J; bases not matched to a gene: 13. Here the CDR3 reads CASSPPGVAGGLNEQFF. The CDR3 DNA follows: TGTGCCAGCAGCCCACCAGGGGTAGCGGGAGGCCTCAATGAGCAGTTCTTC.

The genes are TRBV7-8 and TRBJ2-7; maybe TRBD2 (5 bases). Germline V gene lookup returns CDR1 SGHVS and CDR2 FQNEAQ. CDR3 length: 14 residues. Trimming took off 3 bases at V and 0 bases at J, with 9 bases between the two ends. CDR3 sequence (DNA): TGTGCCAGCAGCTTCCGGGAAGGCTCCTACGAGCAGTACGTC. This gives the protein CASSFREGSYEQYV.

This chain links TRBV4-1 with TRBJ1-2, with 10 bases lining up with TRBD1. The CDR3 consists of 17 residues. The junction had 13 bases not matched to a gene; V was cut back by 3 bases and J by 6 bases. CDR1 and CDR2 from the germline V gene are MGHRA and YSYEKL. The CDR3 DNA reads TGCGCCAGCAGCCAGACTACCGGGACAGGGGTTTTTGATGGCTACACCTTC. Amino acids: CASSQTTGTGVFDGYTF.

The rearrangement joins TRBV24-1 to TRBJ1-1, with a weak D call TRBD1 (5 bases). Germline CDR1 is KGHDR and CDR2 is SFDVKD. V was cut by 2 bases and J by 4 bases, with 13 bases left in between. The length of the CDR3 is 15 residues. CDR3 residues: CATSDSGLGSTEAFF. Here the CDR3 DNA reads TGTGCCACCAGTGATTCAGGGTTGGGAAGCACTGAAGCTTTCTTT.

This chain uses TRBV18 with TRBJ1-3, with TRBD1 identical over 8 bases. CDR1 and CDR2 from the germline V gene are KGHSH and LQKENI. Germline trimming cut 1 base from V and 1 base from J; bases unmatched to any gene: 12. The CDR3 is made up of 19 amino acids. CDR3 region: CASSPLPGRQGASGNTIYF. In DNA, the CDR3 is TGTGCCAGCTCACCACTCCCCGGGCGGCAGGGGGCTTCTGGAAACACCATATATTTT.

This chain uses TRBV5-1 with TRBJ2-5; no clear D gene. CDR1 and CDR2 (germline): SGHRS, YFSETQ. The CDR3 runs 12 residues. The ends were cut back, 4 bases at V and 1 base at J, with 5 bases in the middle. CDR3 loop: CASSPSQETQYF. The CDR3 DNA follows: TGCGCCAGCAGCCCATCCCAAGAGACCCAGTACTTC.

The J gene is TRBJ1-6, the V gene TRBV19; TRBD1 agrees at 9 bases. CDR3 size: 15 residues. Unmatched junction bases numbered 8, after V lost 4 bases and J lost 10 bases. From germline, CDR1 is LNHDA and CDR2 SQIVND (reference sequence). The CDR3 protein is CASSRDREGRSPLHF. The CDR3, as DNA: TGTGCCAGTAGTAGGGACAGGGAGGGACGGTCACCCCTCCACTTT. Full variable domain (missing parts from reference TRBV19 and TRBJ1-6): DGGITQSPKYLFRKEGQNVTLSCEQNLNHDAMYWYRQDPGQGLRLIYYSQIVNDFQKGDIAEGYSVSREKKESFPLTVTSAQKNPTAFYLCASSRDREGRSPLHFGNGTRLTVT.

J is TRBJ2-1 and V is TRBV5-6; 15 nucleotides align to TRBD2. The J segment lost 4 bases and the V segment lost 4 bases, leaving 9 bases of the junction unmatched. Germline assignment: CDR1 SGHDT and CDR2 YYEEEE. The length of the CDR3 is 18 residues. The CDR3: CASSRTSGGALVYNEQFF. CDR3 sequence (DNA): TGTGCCAGCAGCCGGACTAGCGGGGGGGCACTGGTTTACAATGAGCAGTTCTTC.

This clone was seen once. The chain has TRBV11-3 and TRBJ2-1; 7 bases align to TRBD1. This CDR3 has 14 residues. Looked up from germline, CDR1 is SGHNT and CDR2 is YENEEA. The trim removed 4 bases at V and 8 bases at J, leaving 8 bases unmatched. The CDR3 DNA reads TGTGCCAGCAGCTCCCACAGGGGATCCGATGAGCAGTTCTTC. It specifies CASSSHRGSDEQFF.

The chain joins TRBV7-9 to TRBJ2-7, with D possibly TRBD1 on 5 matching bases. The CDR3 spans 14 residues. CDR1 is SEHNR and CDR2 is FQNEAQ in the germline V gene (reference sequence). Trimming left V 0 bases short and J 2 bases short, with 8 bases between. The CDR3 DNA is TGTGCCAGCAGCTTAGCAGGGGATCCCTACGAGCAGTACTTC. Its translation is CASSLAGDPYEQYF.

The chain couples TRBV30 to TRBJ1-2; D gene unclear. The germline V gene encodes CDR1 GTSNPN and CDR2 SVGIG (reference sequence). CDR3 length: 14 residues. Trimming stripped 2 bases from V and 2 bases from J, with 12 bases between. The CDR3 bases are TGTGCCTGGAGTTCACAGAATCGCAACTATGGCTACACCTTC. Translated, it gives CAWSSQNRNYGYTF.